Sequencing of this T cell receptor beta chain was carried out in a study of T cell responses to AZD1222 COVID-19 vaccine. Concerning this clone: No antigen is known for it.

Deletions cut 4 bases from V and 4 bases from J, with 10 bases between. The CDR3 consists of 13 residues. CDR1 and CDR2 (germline): SGHRS, YFSETQ. General study findings and limits: Researchers report vaccine-associated CD4 TCRs spanning spike, with dominance at 160-218 and 743-854.

Profiling relied on immunoSEQ multiplex PCR, and the TCRdb table lists in-frame clones only, not all of them. The data hold about 42,000 clones, with approximately 80% observed a single time. The clonotype originates from an adult who received the AZD1222 COVID-19 vaccine. The chain has TRBV5-1 and TRBJ2-3; possible D gene TRBD1, 6 bases. The material was peripheral blood, obtained 28 days after the second AZD1222 dose. CDR3 in DNA: TGCGCCAGCAGCGCATGGACAGCAGATACGCAGTATTTT. Protein: CASSAWTADTQYF.